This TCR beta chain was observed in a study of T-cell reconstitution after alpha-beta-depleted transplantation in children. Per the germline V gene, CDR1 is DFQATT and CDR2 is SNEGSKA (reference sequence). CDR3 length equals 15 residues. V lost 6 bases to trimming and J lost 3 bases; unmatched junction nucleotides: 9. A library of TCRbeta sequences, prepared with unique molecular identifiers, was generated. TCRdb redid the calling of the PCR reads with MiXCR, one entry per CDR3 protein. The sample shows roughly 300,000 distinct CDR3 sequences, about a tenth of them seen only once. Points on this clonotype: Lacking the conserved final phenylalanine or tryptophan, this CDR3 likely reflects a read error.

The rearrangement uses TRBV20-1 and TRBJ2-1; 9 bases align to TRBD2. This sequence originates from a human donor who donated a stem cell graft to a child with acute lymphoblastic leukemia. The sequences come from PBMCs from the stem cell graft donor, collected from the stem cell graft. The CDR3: CSAAMRLAVYNEQFL. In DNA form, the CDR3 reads TGCAGTGCCGCGATGAGACTAGCGGTCTACAATGAGCAGTTCTTA.